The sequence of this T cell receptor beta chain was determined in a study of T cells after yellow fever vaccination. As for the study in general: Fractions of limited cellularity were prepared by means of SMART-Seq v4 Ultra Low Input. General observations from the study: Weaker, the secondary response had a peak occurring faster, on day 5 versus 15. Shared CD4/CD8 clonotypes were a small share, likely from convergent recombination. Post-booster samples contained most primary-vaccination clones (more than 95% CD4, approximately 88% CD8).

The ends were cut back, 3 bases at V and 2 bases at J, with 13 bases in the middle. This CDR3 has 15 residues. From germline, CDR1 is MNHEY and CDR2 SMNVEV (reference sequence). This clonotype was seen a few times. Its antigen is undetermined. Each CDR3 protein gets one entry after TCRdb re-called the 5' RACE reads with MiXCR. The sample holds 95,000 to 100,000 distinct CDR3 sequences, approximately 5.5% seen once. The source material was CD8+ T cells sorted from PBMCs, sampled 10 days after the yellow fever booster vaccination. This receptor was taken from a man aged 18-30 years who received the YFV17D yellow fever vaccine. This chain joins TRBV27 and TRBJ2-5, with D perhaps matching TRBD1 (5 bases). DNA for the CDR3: TGTGCCAGCAGTTTCGGCCAGGGCCAACAAGAGACCCAGTACTTC. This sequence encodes CASSFGQGQQETQYF.